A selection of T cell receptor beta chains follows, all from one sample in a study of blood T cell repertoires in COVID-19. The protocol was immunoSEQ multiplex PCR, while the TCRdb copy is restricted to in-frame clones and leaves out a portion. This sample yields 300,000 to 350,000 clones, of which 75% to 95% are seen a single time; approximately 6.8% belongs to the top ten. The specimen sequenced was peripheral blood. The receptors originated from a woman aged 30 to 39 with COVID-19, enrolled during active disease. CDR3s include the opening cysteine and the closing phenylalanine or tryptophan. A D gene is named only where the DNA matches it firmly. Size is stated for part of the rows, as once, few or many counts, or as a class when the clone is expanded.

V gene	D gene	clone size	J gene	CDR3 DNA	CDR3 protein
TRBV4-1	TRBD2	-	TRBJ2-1	TGCGCCAGCAGCTCCTATCCGGGACTAGCTCACAATGAGCAGTTCTTC	CASSSYPGLAHNEQFF
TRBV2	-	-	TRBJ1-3	TGTGCCAGCAGTGAAGACGGGGAGCTCTCTGGAAACACCATATATTTT	CASSEDGELSGNTIYF
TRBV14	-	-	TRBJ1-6	TGTGCCAGCAGCCAAGAGAGGGTCTCACCCCTCCACTTT	CASSQERVSPLHF
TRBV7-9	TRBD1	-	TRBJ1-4	TGTGCCAGCAGCCCCGGACAGGCCTTTAATGAAAAACTGTTTTTT	CASSPGQAFNEKLFF
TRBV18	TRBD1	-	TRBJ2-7	TGTGCCAGCTCACCAGGGGACAGACCTTACGAGCAGTACTTC	CASSPGDRPYEQYF
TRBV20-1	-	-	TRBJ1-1	TGCAGTGCTTGGGAGGGACCTGAAGCTTTCTTT	CSAWEGPEAFF
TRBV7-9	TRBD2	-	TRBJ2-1	TGTGCCAGCAGCCCTAGCGGGAGGACCAACAATGAGCAGTTCTTC	CASSPSGRTNNEQFF
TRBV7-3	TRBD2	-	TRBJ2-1	TGTGCCAGCAGCTCGGGGCCCGGGACTAGCGGATACAATGAGCAGTTCTTC	CASSSGPGTSGYNEQFF
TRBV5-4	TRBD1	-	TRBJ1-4	TGTGCCAGCAGCTTGGAAGGGGGCGGTGAAAAACTGTTTTTT	CASSLEGGGEKLFF
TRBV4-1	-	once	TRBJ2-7	TGCGCCAGCAGCCAAGATGAGGCGGACTCGTGGGCCGAGCAGTACTTC	CASSQDEADSWAEQYF
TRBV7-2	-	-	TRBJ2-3	TGTGCCAGCAGCCATACTGGGGCAGCAGATACGCAGTATTTT	CASSHTGAADTQYF
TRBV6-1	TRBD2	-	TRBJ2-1	TGTGCCAGCAGTGGGACTAGCGGGAGACCCTACAATGAGCAGTTCTTC	CASSGTSGRPYNEQFF
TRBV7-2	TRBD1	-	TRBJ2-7	TGTGCCAGCAGCCGTCCGGGACAGGGGGCCTACGAGCAGTACTTC	CASSRPGQGAYEQYF
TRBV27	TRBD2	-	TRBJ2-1	TGTGCCAGCAGTTCCCTTCGCGGGAGATGGTACAATGAGCAGTTCTTC	CASSSLRGRWYNEQFF
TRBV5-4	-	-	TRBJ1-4	TGTGCCAGCAGCTTCGGGTCAGATGAAAAACTGTTTTTT	CASSFGSDEKLFF
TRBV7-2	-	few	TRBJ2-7	TGTGCCAGCAGCTGGGAGTCCTACGAGCAGTACTTC	CASSWESYEQYF
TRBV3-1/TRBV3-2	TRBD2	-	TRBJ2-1	TGTGCCAGCAGCCAAGATCCGTGGCGGGAGGCCCACAATGAGCAGTTCTTC	CASSQDPWREAHNEQFF
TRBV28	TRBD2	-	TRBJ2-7	TGTGCCAGCAGTTTTTCTCTAGCGGGGGCCTACGAGCAGTACTTC	CASSFSLAGAYEQYF
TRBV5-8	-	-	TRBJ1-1	TGTGCCAGCAGCTTCCTAGGTGATAAGGCGAACACTGAAGCTTTCTTT	CASSFLGDKANTEAFF
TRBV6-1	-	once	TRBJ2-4	TGTGCCAGCAGTGAAGCACGTCATGGCCCAAACATTCAGTACTTC	CASSEARHGPNIQYF
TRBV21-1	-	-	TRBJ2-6	TGTGCCAGCAGCAAAGGAGAGGAGACGACAGGGGTTTGCAGCTCTGGGGCCAACGTCCTGACTTTC	CASSKGEETTGVCSSGANVLTF
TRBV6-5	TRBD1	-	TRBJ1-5	TGTGCCAGCAGGCAGGGGGTTAATCAGCCCCAGCATTTT	CASRQGVNQPQHF
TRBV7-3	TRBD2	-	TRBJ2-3	TGTGCCAGCAGCTTAGTGGCTAGCGGGAGGGCAGATACGCAGTATTTT	CASSLVASGRADTQYF
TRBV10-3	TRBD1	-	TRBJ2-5	TGTGCCATCAGTGAGGGTCACAGGGGAGAGACCCAGTACTTC	CAISEGHRGETQYF
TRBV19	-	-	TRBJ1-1	TGTGCCAGTAGTTTCAGGGGCGCTGAAGCTTTCTTT	CASSFRGAEAFF
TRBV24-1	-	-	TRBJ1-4	TGTGCCACCAGTGACTCGGGGGGGGGCAATGAAAAACTGTTTTTT	CATSDSGGGNEKLFF
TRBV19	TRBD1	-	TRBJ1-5	TGTGCCAGCCCCTCTTCCAAGGACAGGGACGATCAGCCCCAGCATTTT	CASPSSKDRDDQPQHF
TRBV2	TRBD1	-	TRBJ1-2	TGTGCCAGCAGTGAGGCCAGGGGGGTCTATGGCTACACCTTC	CASSEARGVYGYTF
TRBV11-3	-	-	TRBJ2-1	TGTGCCAGCAGCGTGCAAGAGTACAATGAGCAGTTCTTC	CASSVQEYNEQFF
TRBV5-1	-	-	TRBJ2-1	TGCGCCAGCAGCTTGGCCAGGGATGAGCAGTTCTTC	CASSLARDEQFF
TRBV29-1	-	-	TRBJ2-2	TGCAGCGTTGGGCCCGGGACTCCTAACACCGGGGAGCTGTTTTTT	CSVGPGTPNTGELFF
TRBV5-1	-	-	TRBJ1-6	TGCGCCAGCAGCTTGGACAGGGTTGGTAATTCACCCCTCCACTTT	CASSLDRVGNSPLHF
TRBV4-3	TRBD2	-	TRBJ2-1	TGCGCCAGCAGCCAAGAGCGGGAGTCGTACAATGAGCAGTTCTTC	CASSQERESYNEQFF
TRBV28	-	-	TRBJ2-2	TGTGCCAGCAGTTTAGTAAAGAACACCGGGGAGCTGTTTTTT	CASSLVKNTGELFF
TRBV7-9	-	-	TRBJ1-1	TGTGCCAGCAGCCGTACAGGGTCGCGGACTGAAGCTTTCTTT	CASSRTGSRTEAFF
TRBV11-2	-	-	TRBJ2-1	TGTGCCAGCAGCTTAATCGGACAGCATGAGCAGTTCTTC	CASSLIGQHEQFF
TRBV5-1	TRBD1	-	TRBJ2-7	TGCGCCAGCAGCACGGGACAGGTTTCCTACGAGCAGTACTTC	CASSTGQVSYEQYF
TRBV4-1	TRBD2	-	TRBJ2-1	TGCGCCAGCAGCCAGGGACTAGCGGGGGACAATGAGCAGTTCTTC	CASSQGLAGDNEQFF
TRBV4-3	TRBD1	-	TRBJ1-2	TGCGCCAGCAGCCAAGATGGGGACAGGGTAGAGGACTACACCTTC	CASSQDGDRVEDYTF
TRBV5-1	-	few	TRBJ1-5	TGCGCCAGCAGCGCGCAGGGGAACCAGCCCCAGCATTTT	CASSAQGNQPQHF
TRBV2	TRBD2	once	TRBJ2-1	TGTGCCAGCAGTGAAGAGGGTAGCGGGAGGGATGAGCAGTTCTTC	CASSEEGSGRDEQFF
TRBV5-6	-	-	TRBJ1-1	TGTGCCAGCAGCTTGGAAGGGCCCACCATAAGCGGAGCTTTCTTT	CASSLEGPTISGAFF
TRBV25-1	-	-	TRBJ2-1	TGTGCCAGCAGTGAAGGCGGATCTAGTTACAATGAGCAGTTCTTC	CASSEGGSSYNEQFF
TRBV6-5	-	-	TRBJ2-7	TGTGCCAGCACTCCCATGGCGGGGGCGCTGAACGAGCAGTACTTC	CASTPMAGALNEQYF
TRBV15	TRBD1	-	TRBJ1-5	TGTGCCACCAGCAGAGTCAGGACAGGGGGTCAGCCCCAGCATTTT	CATSRVRTGGQPQHF
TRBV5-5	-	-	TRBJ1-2	TGTGCCAGCAGCTTGGGAGGTGATAGCTATGGCTACACCTTC	CASSLGGDSYGYTF
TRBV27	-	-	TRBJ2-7	TGTGCCAGCAGTTTATCGACAGTACGGTCCCACGAGCAGTACTTC	CASSLSTVRSHEQYF
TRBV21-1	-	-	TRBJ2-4	TGTGCCAGCAGCAAAAAGGGACAGGCCAAAAACATTCAGTACTTC	CASSKKGQAKNIQYF
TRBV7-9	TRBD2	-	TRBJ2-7	TGTGCCAGCAGTGGGGGGAGGGCCTTCGAGCAGTACTTC	CASSGGRAFEQYF
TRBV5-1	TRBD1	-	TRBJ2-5	TGCGCCAGCAGCACCGGACAGGGGAGAGAGACCCAGTACTTC	CASSTGQGRETQYF
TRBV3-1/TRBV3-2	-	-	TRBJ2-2	TGTGCCAGCAGCCAAGATGCCAGGGTCGGTACCGGGGAGCTGTTTTTT	CASSQDARVGTGELFF
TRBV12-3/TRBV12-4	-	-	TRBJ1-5	TGTGCCAGCAGAAACAGGGAAAATCAGCCCCAGCATTTT	CASRNRENQPQHF
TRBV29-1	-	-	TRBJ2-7	TGCAGCGTATCGGGCGGGGACGAGCAGTACTTC	CSVSGGDEQYF